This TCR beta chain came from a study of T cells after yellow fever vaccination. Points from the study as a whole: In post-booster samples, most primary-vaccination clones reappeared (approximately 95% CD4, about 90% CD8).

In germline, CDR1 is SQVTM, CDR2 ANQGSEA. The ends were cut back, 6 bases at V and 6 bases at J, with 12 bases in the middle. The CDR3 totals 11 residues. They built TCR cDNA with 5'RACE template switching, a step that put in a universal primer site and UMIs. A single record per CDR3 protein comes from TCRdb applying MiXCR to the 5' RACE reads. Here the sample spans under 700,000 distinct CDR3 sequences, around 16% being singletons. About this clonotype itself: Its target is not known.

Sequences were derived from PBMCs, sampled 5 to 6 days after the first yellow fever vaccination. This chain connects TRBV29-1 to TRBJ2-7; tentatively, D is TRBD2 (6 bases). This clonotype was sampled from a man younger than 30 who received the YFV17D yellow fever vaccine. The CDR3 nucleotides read TGCAGCGTACAAACTAGCTCCGAGCAGTACTTC. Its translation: CSVQTSSEQYF.